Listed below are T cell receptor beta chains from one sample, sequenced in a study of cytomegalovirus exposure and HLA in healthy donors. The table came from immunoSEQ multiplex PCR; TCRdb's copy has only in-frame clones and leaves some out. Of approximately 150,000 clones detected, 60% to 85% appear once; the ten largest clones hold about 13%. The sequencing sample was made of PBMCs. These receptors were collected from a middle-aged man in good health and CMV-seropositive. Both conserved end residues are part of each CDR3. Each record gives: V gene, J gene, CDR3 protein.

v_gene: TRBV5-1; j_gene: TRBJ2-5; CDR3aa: CASSLGDSQETQYF
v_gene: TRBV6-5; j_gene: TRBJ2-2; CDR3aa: CASTRGGAAGELFF
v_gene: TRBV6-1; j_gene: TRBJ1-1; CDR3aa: CASSEQENTEAFF
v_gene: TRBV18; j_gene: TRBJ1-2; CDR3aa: CASSPAGQYGYTF
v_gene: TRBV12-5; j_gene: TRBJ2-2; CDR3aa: CASGLGGKGQTNTGELFF
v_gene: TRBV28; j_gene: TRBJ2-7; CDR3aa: CASSRAAAGVYEQYF
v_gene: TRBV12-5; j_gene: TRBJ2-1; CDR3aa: CASTPSVRNEQFF
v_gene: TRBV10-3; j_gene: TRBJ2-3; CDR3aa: CAVAAGTGQSTDTQYF
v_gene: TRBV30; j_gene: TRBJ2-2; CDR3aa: CACPPGQTNTGELFF
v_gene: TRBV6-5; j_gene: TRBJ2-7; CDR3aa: CANLLAGDGYEQYF
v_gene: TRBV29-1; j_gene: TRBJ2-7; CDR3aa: CSVGVGTGGREQYF
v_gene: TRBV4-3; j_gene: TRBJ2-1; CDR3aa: CASSQVANPYNEQFF
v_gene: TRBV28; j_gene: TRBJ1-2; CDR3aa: CATGTGERVTF
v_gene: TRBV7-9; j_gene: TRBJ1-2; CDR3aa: CASSPRVGGANYGYTF
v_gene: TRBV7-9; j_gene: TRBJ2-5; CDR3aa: CASSLQVAEEWLETQYF
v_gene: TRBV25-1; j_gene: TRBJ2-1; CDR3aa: CASSAGLYNEQFF
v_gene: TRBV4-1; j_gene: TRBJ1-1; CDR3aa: CASSQDLDRNTEAFF
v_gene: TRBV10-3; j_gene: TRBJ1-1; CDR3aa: CAISEVGAPEAFF
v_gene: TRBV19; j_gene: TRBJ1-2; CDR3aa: CASSIGESYGYTF
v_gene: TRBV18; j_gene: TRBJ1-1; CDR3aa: CASSPTGLNTEAFF
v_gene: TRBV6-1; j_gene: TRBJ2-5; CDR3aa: CASSGEVRETQYF
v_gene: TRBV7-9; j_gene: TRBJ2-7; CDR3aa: CSSSRLPRDRGGYEQYF
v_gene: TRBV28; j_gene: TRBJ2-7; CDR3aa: CVSGRSGEQYF
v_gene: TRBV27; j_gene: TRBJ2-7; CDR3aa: CASTPAGGVYEQYF
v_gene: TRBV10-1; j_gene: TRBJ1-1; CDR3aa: CASARGMNTEAFF
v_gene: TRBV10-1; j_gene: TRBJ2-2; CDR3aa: CASSRDRVNTGELFF
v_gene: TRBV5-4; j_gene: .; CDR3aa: CASSPSSGRKDEQYF
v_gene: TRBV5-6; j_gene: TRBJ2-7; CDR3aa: CASSKARVGAYEQYF
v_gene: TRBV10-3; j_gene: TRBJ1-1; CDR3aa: CAIRDSGEAFF
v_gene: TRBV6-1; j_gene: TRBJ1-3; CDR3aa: CASSEIQGAGNTIYF
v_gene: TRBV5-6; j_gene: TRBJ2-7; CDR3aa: CASSFGGLYEQYF
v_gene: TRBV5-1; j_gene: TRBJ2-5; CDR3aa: CASSWAQVAGAQETQYF
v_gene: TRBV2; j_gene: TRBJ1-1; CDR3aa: CASSGALNTEAFF
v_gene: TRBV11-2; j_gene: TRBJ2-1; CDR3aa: CASSSRRPVGAHEQFF
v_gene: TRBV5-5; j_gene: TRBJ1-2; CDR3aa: CASSLVPGQGFYGYTF
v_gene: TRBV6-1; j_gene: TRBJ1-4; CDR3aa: CASSEGQGYATNEKLFF
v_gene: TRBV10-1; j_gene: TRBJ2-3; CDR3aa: CASSEVSGSTDTQYF
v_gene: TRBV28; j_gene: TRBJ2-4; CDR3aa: CASRGEGLNIQYF
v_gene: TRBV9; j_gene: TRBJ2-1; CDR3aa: CASSVEGQGGNEQFF
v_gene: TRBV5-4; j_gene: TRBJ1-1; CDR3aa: CASSKTGDTEAFF
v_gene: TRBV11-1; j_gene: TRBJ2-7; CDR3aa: CASSLGQGGSYEQYF
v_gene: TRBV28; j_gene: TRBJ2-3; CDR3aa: CASSSALGGGSTDTQYF
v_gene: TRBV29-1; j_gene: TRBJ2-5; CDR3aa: CSHVRQSHRETQYF
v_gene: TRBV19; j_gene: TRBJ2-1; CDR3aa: CASKFRASGTNEQFF
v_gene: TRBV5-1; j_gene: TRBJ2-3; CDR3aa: CASSSTGSRQQHTQYF